The 15 T cell receptor beta chains reported below all come from one sample, sequenced in a study of CD8 T cells in ankylosing spondylitis. TCRdb redid the calling of the 5' RACE reads with MiXCR, one entry per CDR3 protein. The data hold approximately 350,000 distinct CDR3 sequences, with 14% to 15% observed a single time. The sequencing sample was made of blood, either unsorted or a sorted T cell fraction (not recorded which). All receptors derive from a male donor with ankylosing spondylitis or in good health (not recorded which).

In this sample, this clonotype turned up many times. Here the CDR3 DNA reads TGCAGCGGGGCGGTGGGGGGCGATGGCACTGAAGCTTTCTTT. Translating gives CSGAVGGDGTEAFF. The V and J genes are TRBV29-1 and TRBJ1-1, with D perhaps matching TRBD1 (6 bases). Germline V lookup: CDR1 SQVTM, CDR2 ANQGSEA. The ends were cut back, 7 bases at V and 4 bases at J, with 19 bases in the middle. The CDR3 totals 14 residues. Using reference TRBV29-1 and TRBJ1-1 for the parts outside the CDR3, the full variable domain is SAVISQKPSRDICQRGTSLTIQCQVDSQVTMMFWYRQQPGQSLTLIATANQGSEATYESGFVIDKFPISRPNLTFSTLTVSNMSPEDSSIYLCSGAVGGDGTEAFFGQGTRLTVV.

The V call is TRBV5-5, the J call TRBJ2-5; the D is unclear. Germline V gene data show CDR1 as SGHKS and CDR2 as YYEKEE (reference sequence). CDR3 size: 14 residues. Trimming cost V 4 bases and J 2 bases, with 12 bases left between them. The CDR3 protein is CASSPGIGQETQYF. CDR3 coding DNA: TGTGCCAGCAGCCCTGGGATCGGACAAGAGACCCAGTACTTC.

This clonotype turned up a few times. The chain recombines TRBV20-1 with TRBJ2-1; 8 positions match TRBD1. V dropped 6 bases and J dropped 0; count of bases not matched to a gene: 7. The CDR3 sequence is 15 residues long. Per the germline V gene, CDR1 is DFQATT and CDR2 is SNEGSKA (reference sequence). CDR3 sequence reads: CSASGQGSSYNEQFF. The DNA for the CDR3 is TGCAGTGCCTCCGGACAGGGAAGCTCCTACAATGAGCAGTTCTTC.

This clonotype was counted a few times. This chain connects TRBV5-1 to TRBJ2-7; D is ambiguous. Germline assignment: CDR1 SGHRS and CDR2 YFSETQ. V shed 0 bases and J shed 1 base, with 8 bases lying between them. The CDR3 is 14 residues long. The CDR3 DNA reads TGCGCCAGCAGCTTGGAATTGGATTCCTACGAGCAGTACTTC. This translates into CASSLELDSYEQYF. Drawing the rest from reference TRBV5-1 and TRBJ2-7, the complete variable domain is KAGVTQTPRYLIKTRGQQVTLSCSPISGHRSVSWYQQTPGQGLQFLFEYFSETQRNKGNFPGRFSGRQFSNSRSEMNVSTLELGDSALYLCASSLELDSYEQYFGPGTRLTVT.

This chain links TRBV18 with TRBJ2-7, with D uncertain. Between the trimmed V and J ends, which lost 2 bases and 4 bases, there was a span of 9 bases. This CDR3 has 13 amino acids. Germline-derived CDR1 and CDR2 are KGHSH and LQKENI. In nucleotides, the CDR3 is TGTGCCAGCTCACCAGTGGCAGGATACGAGCAGTACTTC. The encoded protein is CASSPVAGYEQYF.

This clonotype was picked up many times. The chain uses TRBV7-9 and TRBJ2-1; maybe TRBD1 (6 bases). From germline, CDR1 is SEHNR and CDR2 FQNEAQ (reference sequence). V was shortened by 5 bases and J by 12 bases, with 17 bases between the two germline ends. This CDR3 spans 13 amino acids. DNA for the CDR3: TGTGCCAGCAGCGTCGACGTCAGGGGTTTGCAGTTCTTC. Protein sequence: CASSVDVRGLQFF.

The chain joins TRBV6-1 to TRBJ1-2, with D perhaps TRBD1 (5 bases). The V end was cut by 6 bases, the J end by 6 bases, with 14 bases between. This CDR3 is 13 amino acids long. Germline loops: CDR1 MNHNS, CDR2 SASEGT. The CDR3 here is CASRLWGEDGYTF. The CDR3 nucleotides read TGTGCCAGCAGGCTGTGGGGGGAAGATGGCTACACCTTC.

The chain combines TRBV18 with TRBJ1-1; D ambiguous. Trimming left V 8 bases short and J 0 bases short, with 16 bases between. The CDR3 has 15 amino acids. Per germline, CDR1 KGHSH and CDR2 LQKENI. The CDR3 sequence is CASPLTTLMNTEAFF. In DNA form, the CDR3 reads TGTGCCAGCCCGCTAACAACCCTCATGAACACTGAAGCTTTCTTT.

This clonotype has only a few counts. V and J are TRBV10-2 and TRBJ1-5; tentative D call: TRBD1 (6 bases). In germline, CDR1 is WSHSY, CDR2 SAAADI. Trimming shortened V by 6 bases and J by 1 base, and 13 bases separated the two germline ends. CDR3 length: 15 residues. The CDR3 region is CASRQGRLSNQPQHF. The CDR3 nucleotides read TGCGCCAGCAGACAGGGAAGGCTAAGCAATCAGCCCCAGCATTTT.

The rearrangement uses TRBV15 and TRBJ2-1; TRBD1 might be the D (5 bases). The CDR3 length is 12 residues. The ends were cut back, 3 bases at V and 10 bases at J, with 10 bases in the middle. CDR1 LNHNV and CDR2 YYDKDF come from the germline V gene (reference sequence). CDR3 sequence (DNA): TGTGCCACCAGCAGTCAGGGATACGAGCAGTTCTTC. It specifies CATSSQGYEQFF.

The chain couples TRBV25-1 to TRBJ1-1, with D hard to call. Germline V gene lookup returns CDR1 MGHDK and CDR2 SYGVNS. The CDR3 length is 15 residues. Trimming pared 4 bases from V and 1 base from J, leaving 13 bases between. CDR3 nucleotide sequence: TGTGCCAGCAGTGCCCCCGGGAAGACGAACACTGAAGCTTTCTTT. This sequence encodes CASSAPGKTNTEAFF.

The rearrangement joins TRBV4-2 to TRBJ2-7; perhaps TRBD2 as D (6 bases). The germline V gene encodes CDR1 LGHNA and CDR2 YNFKEQ. The CDR3 contains 15 residues. Deletions cut 1 base from V and 3 bases from J, with 13 bases between. CDR3 loop: CASSQGGLNYYEQYF. CDR3 DNA: TGTGCCAGCAGCCAAGGCGGACTAAATTACTACGAGCAGTACTTC.

About this clonotype: Germline and junction disagree at one end, which may indicate a read error. This rearrangement joins TRBV20-1 to TRBJ2-5, with TRBD2 as a possible D gene (7 bases). The CDR3 length is 17 residues. CDR1 is DFQATT, CDR2 SNEGSKA, per germline (reference sequence). The CDR3 DNA sequence: TGCTGTGCTAGAGATCTTAAGGGGGGGAGGGCCAGGGAGACCCAGTACTTC. Its protein product is CCARDLKGGRARETQYF.

In this sample, this clonotype turned up a few times. The chain has TRBV5-1 and TRBJ1-6; perhaps TRBD1 as D (5 bases). The germline V gene has CDR1 SGHRS and CDR2 YFSETQ. The CDR3 totals 15 residues. The V gene lost 0 bases and the J gene lost 5 bases, with 9 bases spanning the gap. The CDR3 sequence: CASSLAGTDNSPLHF. The CDR3 nucleotides read TGCGCCAGCAGCTTGGCCGGGACGGATAATTCACCCCTCCACTTT.

This clonotype was counted only a few times. This chain joins TRBV20-1 and TRBJ1-6; tentative D call: TRBD1 (6 bases). V gave up 6 bases and J gave up 7 bases, with 19 bases separating them. Per the germline V gene, CDR1 is DFQATT and CDR2 is SNEGSKA (reference sequence). The CDR3 is 15 amino acids. CDR3 nucleotide sequence: TGCAGTGCCCGTGAGGGGGGGGCCAGCAATTCACCCCTCCACTTT. Its translation: CSAREGGASNSPLHF.